This T cell receptor (beta chain) emerged from a study of blood T cell repertoires in COVID-19. Overall study: Acute and convalescent COVID-19 specimens originated in the United States, Italy and Spain.

Profiled with immunoSEQ multiplex PCR; TCRdb holds only in-frame clones, not every one. The sample comprises around 180,000 clones, 70% to 90% of which are singletons, and around 1.9% rests with the top ten. Sequencing was done on a sample of peripheral blood. This TCR came from a man between 70 and 80 years old with active or convalescent COVID-19.

The CDR3 DNA sequence: TGTGCCAGCAGATTCGATCCGGGACATTACTACGAGCAGTACTTC. Translation: CASRFDPGHYYEQYF. J is TRBJ2-7 and V is TRBV7-2, with TRBD1 as a possible D gene (6 bases). V lost 6 bases and J lost 3, with 18 bases in between. The CDR3 consists of 15 residues. The germline V gene encodes CDR1 SGHTA and CDR2 FQGNSA.